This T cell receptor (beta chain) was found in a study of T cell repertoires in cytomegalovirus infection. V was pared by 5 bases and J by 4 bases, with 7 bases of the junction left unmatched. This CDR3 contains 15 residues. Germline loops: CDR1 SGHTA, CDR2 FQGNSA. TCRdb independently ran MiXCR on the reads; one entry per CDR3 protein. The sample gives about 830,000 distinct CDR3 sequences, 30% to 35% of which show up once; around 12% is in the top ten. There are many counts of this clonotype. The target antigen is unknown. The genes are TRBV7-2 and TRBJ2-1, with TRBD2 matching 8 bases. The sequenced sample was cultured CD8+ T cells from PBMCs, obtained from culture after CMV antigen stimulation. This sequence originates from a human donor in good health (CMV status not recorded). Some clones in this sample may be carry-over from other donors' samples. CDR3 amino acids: CASSHGRGAYNEQFF. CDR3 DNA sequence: TGTGCCAGCAGCCATGGGCGGGGGGCTTACAATGAGCAGTTCTTC.